The rows below give T cell receptor beta chains drawn from one sample of a study of CD8 T cells in ankylosing spondylitis. Via MiXCR, TCRdb re-called the 5' RACE reads, giving one row per CDR3 protein. Of some 71,000 distinct CDR3 sequences listed, roughly 5% were seen once; the top ten hold approximately 2%. Sequenced sample: blood, either unsorted or a sorted T cell fraction (not recorded which). These receptors all come from a male donor with ankylosing spondylitis or in good health (not recorded which). Each CDR3 is given with its conserved first and last residue. A D gene is named only where the DNA matches it firmly. The size entry gives once, few, many, or a class for an expanded clone.

TRBJ1-1	-	TRBV12-3/TRBV12-4	many	CASSSYGSRREAFF	TGTGCCAGCAGTAGCTACGGGTCCCGGAGGGAAGCTTTCTTT
TRBJ2-3	-	TRBV20-1	many	CSARPLSQGAVRDTQYF	TGCAGTGCTAGACCCCTCTCGCAAGGCGCAGTTCGAGATACGCAGTATTTT
TRBJ1-4	-	TRBV13	many	CASSSLRARATNEKLFF	TGTGCCAGCAGCTCTCTCAGAGCCCGGGCAACTAATGAAAAACTGTTTTTT
TRBJ1-6	-	TRBV6-1	many	CASSERGAYNSPLHF	TGTGCCAGCTCCGAGAGGGGGGCCTATAATTCACCCCTCCACTTT
TRBJ2-5	TRBD2	TRBV20-1	many	CSAGRGGGETQYF	TGCAGTGCCGGCAGGGGCGGGGGGGAGACCCAGTACTTC
TRBJ2-2	-	TRBV4-3	many	CASSQEGGGADTGELFF	TGCGCCAGCAGCCAAGAGGGTGGGGGGGCTGACACCGGGGAGCTGTTTTTT
TRBJ2-7	-	TRBV20-1	many	CSAPRGGYEQYF	TGCAGTGCTCCCAGAGGGGGTTACGAGCAGTACTTC
TRBJ2-7	-	TRBV7-9	many	CASSQPQNYEQYF	TGTGCCAGCAGCCAACCACAGAACTACGAGCAGTACTTC
TRBJ2-7	TRBD2	TRBV7-3	few	CASSQNSGGAYEQYF	TGTGCCAGCAGCCAAAATAGCGGGGGGGCCTACGAGCAGTACTTC
TRBJ1-5	-	TRBV15	many	CATSLFRDGNQPQHF	TGTGCCACCAGCCTTTTCCGCGACGGCAATCAGCCCCAGCATTTT
TRBJ2-1	TRBD2	TRBV5-1	many	CASSSQAGVGNEQFF	TGCGCCAGCAGCTCTCAAGCGGGGGTAGGAAATGAGCAGTTCTTC
TRBJ2-7	-	TRBV11-2	many	CASSLESEYEQYF	TGTGCCAGCAGCTTAGAGTCCGAGTACGAGCAGTACTTC
TRBJ1-5	-	TRBV7-2	many	CASSSLSGQGTQPQHF	TGTGCCAGCAGCTCGTTAAGCGGGCAGGGGACTCAGCCCCAGCATTTT
TRBJ1-5	-	TRBV7-8	many	CASSPINQPQHF	TGTGCCAGCAGCCCCATCAATCAGCCCCAGCATTTT
TRBJ2-1	-	TRBV12-3/TRBV12-4	many	CASSPTGDEQFF	TGTGCCAGCAGTCCGACTGGGGATGAGCAGTTCTTC
TRBJ2-7	-	TRBV6-2/TRBV6-3	many	CASSSLGHPKGYEQYF	TGTGCCAGCAGTTCCCTCGGACATCCCAAGGGCTACGAGCAGTACTTC
TRBJ2-1	-	TRBV7-2	many	CASSPTPGVDEQFF	TGTGCCAGCAGCCCGACGCCAGGGGTGGATGAGCAGTTCTTC
TRBJ1-5	TRBD1	TRBV18	many	CASSPGTAEQPQHF	TGTGCCAGCTCACCAGGGACAGCGGAGCAGCCCCAGCATTTT
TRBJ2-6	TRBD1	TRBV2	few	CAFCLEGQVITGANVLTF	TGTGCCTTCTGTTTAGAGGGACAGGTAATCACTGGGGCCAACGTCCTGACTTTC
TRBJ1-1	TRBD1	TRBV29-1	many	CSTETGVLEAFF	TGCAGCACTGAGACAGGGGTCCTTGAAGCTTTCTTT
TRBJ2-1	TRBD2	TRBV4-1	many	CASSQDSGTSGGNEQFF	TGCGCCAGCAGCCAAGATTCAGGGACTAGCGGGGGCAATGAGCAGTTCTTC